These T cell receptor beta chains were read from a single sample in a study of control samples from healthy donors and cancer patients. Here immunoSEQ multiplex PCR was the method, and the copy in TCRdb shows in-frame clones only, minus some. This sample contains approximately 190,000 clones. Material: blood. These receptors were collected from a woman aged 25-40 years in good health. Both conserved end residues are part of each CDR3. Fields, in order: J gene, D gene, V gene, CDR3 protein. The D gene is left open where the match is weak.

J: TRBJ1-1
D: NA
V: TRBV9
CDR3: CASSTRQSNTEAFF

J: TRBJ1-5
D: NA
V: TRBV3-1/TRBV3-2
CDR3: CASSAGVASNQPQHF

J: TRBJ2-7
D: NA
V: TRBV4-1
CDR3: CASSQDNGYEQYF

J: TRBJ2-5
D: NA
V: TRBV11-3
CDR3: CASSAGDQETQYF

J: TRBJ1-4
D: NA
V: TRBV29-1
CDR3: CSGTGLGKLFF

J: TRBJ2-5
D: TRBD1
V: TRBV5-4
CDR3: CASSVNRGGAAETQYF

J: TRBJ2-3
D: TRBD2
V: TRBV6-2/TRBV6-3
CDR3: CASSYAGADTQYF

J: TRBJ2-5
D: TRBD2
V: TRBV9
CDR3: CASSVLSGGKTQYF

J: TRBJ1-5
D: NA
V: TRBV19
CDR3: CASGQFNQPQHF

J: TRBJ2-5
D: NA
V: TRBV7-2
CDR3: CASRLRGYQETQYF

J: TRBJ2-7
D: TRBD1
V: TRBV19
CDR3: CASSTTLDRGEGGEQYF

J: TRBJ2-7
D: NA
V: TRBV6-4
CDR3: CASRRDPFSYEQYF

J: TRBJ2-3
D: NA
V: TRBV4-1
CDR3: CASSGGGGTDTQYF

J: TRBJ2-7
D: NA
V: TRBV30
CDR3: CAWSLSGRYEQYF

J: TRBJ2-5
D: NA
V: TRBV11-3
CDR3: CASSNRAHQETQYF

J: TRBJ2-7
D: NA
V: TRBV4-1
CDR3: CASSHPRDEQYF

J: TRBJ1-5
D: NA
V: TRBV12-3/TRBV12-4
CDR3: CASSLRENQPQHF

J: TRBJ1-2
D: NA
V: TRBV11-2
CDR3: CASSRLVSNYGYTF

J: TRBJ1-1
D: NA
V: TRBV9
CDR3: CASSARGGANTEAFF

J: TRBJ1-1
D: NA
V: TRBV12-3/TRBV12-4
CDR3: CASSLGRGAFF

J: TRBJ2-5
D: NA
V: TRBV25-1
CDR3: CASEWVTQYF

J: TRBJ1-1
D: NA
V: TRBV6-6
CDR3: CASSSTHLQGSTEAFF

J: TRBJ1-1
D: TRBD1
V: TRBV28
CDR3: CASSPGTADTEAFF

J: TRBJ1-2
D: NA
V: TRBV10-3
CDR3: CAISDGSRGYGYTF

J: TRBJ2-5
D: TRBD2
V: TRBV7-9
CDR3: CASSLFLGASGETQYF

J: TRBJ2-7
D: NA
V: TRBV7-3
CDR3: CASSPTGQFEEQYF

J: TRBJ2-7
D: TRBD2
V: TRBV4-1
CDR3: CASSPRLAGGLYEQYF

J: TRBJ1-1
D: NA
V: TRBV12-3/TRBV12-4
CDR3: CASSLRVNTEAFF

J: TRBJ2-4
D: NA
V: TRBV5-4
CDR3: CASSPGGVRNIQYF

J: TRBJ2-3
D: NA
V: TRBV4-1
CDR3: CASSLSLTGTLSTDTQYF

J: TRBJ1-1
D: NA
V: TRBV24-1
CDR3: CATSDFGNTEAFF

J: TRBJ1-2
D: NA
V: TRBV20-1
CDR3: CSAQSSYGYTF